Following are 32 T cell receptor beta chains from one sample sequenced in a study of blood T cell repertoires in COVID-19. Method: immunoSEQ multiplex PCR; TCRdb's copy keeps in-frame clones and lacks some. The table includes around 190,000 clones, roughly 88% detected once. The specimen was PBMCs or T cells enriched from blood (not recorded which). The receptors come from a man in his forties or fifties with acute COVID-19.

The rearrangement uses TRBV11-2 and TRBJ2-3, with D possibly TRBD2 on 5 matching bases. The CDR3 runs 13 residues. Per germline, CDR1 SGHAT and CDR2 FQNNGV. The germline V and J ends were trimmed by 6 bases and 2 bases, with 9 bases remaining between them. The CDR3 sequence: CASRRRPTDTQYF. The CDR3 region has the DNA TGTGCCAGCAGGAGGAGGCCCACAGATACGCAGTATTTT. The full variable domain, completed using reference TRBV11-2 and TRBJ2-3, is EAGVAQSPRYKIIEKRQSVAFWCNPISGHATLYWYQQILGQGPKLLIQFQNNGVVDDSQLPKDRFSAERLKGVDSTLKIQPAKLEDSAVYLCASRRRPTDTQYFGPGTRLTVL.

This rearrangement joins TRBV2 to TRBJ1-1; D is perhaps TRBD1 (6 bases). V was pared by 6 bases and J by 5 bases, with 16 bases between. CDR1 SNHLY and CDR2 FYNNEI come from the germline V gene. This CDR3 contains 14 residues. The CDR3 is CASRIRGLVTEAFF. The DNA for the CDR3 is TGTGCCAGCAGAATCAGGGGCCTAGTAACTGAAGCTTTCTTT.

V usage is TRBV5-8 and J usage is TRBJ2-7, with TRBD2 identical over 11 bases. Germline lookup yields CDR1 SGHTS and CDR2 YDEGEE. Trimming cost V 1 base and J 6 bases; bases outside gene matches: 6. This CDR3 contains 15 residues. The CDR3 DNA is TGTGCCAGCAGCTTGTCTACACTAGCGGGAGTCGAGCAGTACTTC. Amino acid sequence: CASSLSTLAGVEQYF.

This clone has just one count. The chain is built from TRBV7-2 and TRBJ2-2; 7 positions match TRBD1. CDR1 and CDR2 from the germline V gene are SGHTA and FQGNSA. Losses at the gene ends were 7 bases for V and 0 bases for J; bases not matched to a gene: 5. This CDR3 contains 15 residues. The CDR3 nucleotides read TGTGCCAGCATATCCGGGACAGCGAACACCGGGGAGCTGTTTTTT. Its translation: CASISGTANTGELFF.

This rearrangement joins TRBV28 to TRBJ1-1, with D perhaps matching TRBD1 (5 bases). V dropped 6 bases and J dropped 4 bases, with 27 bases sitting between them. This CDR3 comprises 18 residues. Germline loops: CDR1 MDHEN, CDR2 SYDVKM. In DNA, the CDR3 is TGTGCCAGCAGCGAATATATATTCAGGGTAAACGCACCCACTGAAGCTTTCTTT. Amino acid sequence: CASSEYIFRVNAPTEAFF.

The CDR3 coding sequence is TGTGCCAGCAGCCAAGGCCTTGACAGAGATCAGCCCCAGCATTTT. It translates to CASSQGLDRDQPQHF. The rearrangement joins TRBV4-2 to TRBJ1-5; tentative D call: TRBD1 (5 bases). Looked up from germline, CDR1 is LGHNA and CDR2 is YNFKEQ. This CDR3 region has 15 residues. V dropped 1 base and J dropped 5 bases, with 12 bases sitting between them.

The chain couples TRBV7-8 to TRBJ2-5, with 7 bases aligning to TRBD1. Losses at the gene ends were 2 bases for V and 5 bases for J; bases not matched to a gene: 5. This CDR3 contains 14 residues. Germline CDR1 is SGHVS and CDR2 is FQNEAQ. Here the CDR3 reads CASSLFEGAETQYF. CDR3 nucleotide sequence: TGTGCCAGCAGCTTATTTGAGGGGGCTGAGACCCAGTACTTC.

This rearrangement joins TRBV14 to TRBJ2-7; no reliable D call. The CDR3 totals 12 residues. The ends were cut back, 0 bases at V and 3 bases at J, with 3 bases in the middle. Germline CDR1 is SGHDN and CDR2 is FVKESK. The CDR3 sequence: CASSQDHYEQYF. The CDR3 region has the DNA TGTGCCAGCAGCCAAGATCACTACGAGCAGTACTTC.

This chain links TRBV10-1 with TRBJ2-1; TRBD2 matches at 12 bases. CDR1 and CDR2 from the germline V gene are WNHNN and SYGVQD (reference sequence). The ends lost 2 bases at V and 7 bases at J; junction bases unmatched: 15. The CDR3 extends over 19 amino acids. CDR3 sequence: CASSEASGTSGRRKNEQFF. CDR3 sequence (DNA): TGCGCCAGCAGTGAGGCATCCGGGACTAGCGGGCGTCGGAAGAATGAGCAGTTCTTC.

The CDR3 spells CASSFGVLGELFF. The CDR3 DNA is TGTGCCAGCAGTTTTGGAGTTCTCGGGGAGCTGTTTTTT. This chain links TRBV12-3 or TRBV12-4 with TRBJ2-2, with no clear D. V dropped 3 bases and J dropped 7 bases, with 9 bases sitting between them. This CDR3 has 13 amino acids.

The rearrangement links TRBV12-3 or TRBV12-4 to TRBJ2-7; unclear D gene. The CDR3 consists of 13 residues. V lost 3 bases and J lost 3, with 9 bases in between. The CDR3 loop is CASSLNANYEQYF. CDR3 nucleotides: TGTGCCAGCAGTTTGAACGCGAACTACGAGCAGTACTTC.

The J gene is TRBJ1-3, the V gene TRBV20-1; D remains ambiguous. Trimming cost V 7 bases and J 0 bases, with 4 bases left between them. CDR3 length: 11 amino acids. Germline values: CDR1 DFQATT, CDR2 SNEGSKA (reference sequence). The CDR3 nucleotides are TGCAGTGGCTACTCTGGAAACACCATATATTTT. Translated: CSGYSGNTIYF.

The CDR3 loop reads CASRASYEQFF. The CDR3 DNA reads TGTGCCAGCAGGGCATCGTATGAGCAGTTCTTC. The chain links TRBV25-1 to TRBJ2-1; D is unclear. V was shortened by 6 bases and J by 8 bases, with 8 bases between the two germline ends. The CDR3 contains 11 residues. CDR1 and CDR2 (germline): MGHDK, SYGVNS.

The gene calls are TRBV5-1 and TRBJ1-1; 7 bases fit TRBD1. The CDR3 covers 15 residues. CDR1 and CDR2 (germline): SGHRS, YFSETQ. V gave up 0 bases and J gave up 1 base; unmatched junction bases: 3. The CDR3 region is CASSLVDRPNTEAFF. The CDR3 bases are TGCGCCAGCAGCTTGGTGGACAGGCCGAACACTGAAGCTTTCTTT. Combining the CDR3 with reference TRBV5-1 and TRBJ1-1 gives the whole variable domain KAGVTQTPRYLIKTRGQQVTLSCSPISGHRSVSWYQQTPGQGLQFLFEYFSETQRNKGNFPGRFSGRQFSNSRSEMNVSTLELGDSALYLCASSLVDRPNTEAFFGQGTRLTVV.

This clone was counted a single time. The chain combines TRBV6-5 with TRBJ2-3; 7 nucleotides match TRBD1. J gave up 7 bases and V 6 bases, and 4 bases lay outside the gene matches. CDR3 length equals 12 residues. The germline V gene has CDR1 MNHEY and CDR2 SVGAGI. CDR3 in amino acids: CASRQGEYTQYF. The CDR3 bases are TGTGCCAGCAGGCAGGGGGAATATACGCAGTATTTT.

This rearrangement joins TRBV4-2 to TRBJ2-1; a possible D gene is TRBD1 (6 bases). The CDR3 has 15 residues. Germline V CDR1 and CDR2: LGHNA, YNFKEQ. The germline V and J ends were trimmed by 4 bases and 3 bases, with 13 bases remaining between them. The CDR3 DNA sequence: TGTGCCAGCAGCCGTCGGACAGCCAGCTACAATGAGCAGTTCTTC. Its translation is CASSRRTASYNEQFF.

With respect to this clone: Relative to the germline gene, one junction end is altered; a read error may explain this. V usage is TRBV4-2 and J usage is TRBJ2-1; the match to TRBD2 covers 8 bases. The length of the CDR3 is 15 residues. Per the germline V gene, CDR1 is LGHNA and CDR2 is YNFKEQ. The CDR3 nucleotides are TGTGCCAGCAGCCAAGACCCTTCCAATAGCGGGAAACGGGTCTTC. Its protein product is CASSQDPSNSGKRVF.

V is TRBV6-5 and J is TRBJ1-4; 12 nucleotides align to TRBD1. The CDR3 has 14 amino acids. V gave up 6 bases and J gave up 10 bases; unmatched junction bases: 6. Germline assignment: CDR1 MNHEY and CDR2 SVGAGI. CDR3 region: CASSRDRGPVKLFF. The CDR3 nucleotides are TGTGCCAGCAGCCGGGACAGGGGGCCGGTAAAACTGTTTTTT.

V and J are TRBV3-1 (or the pseudogene TRBV3-2) and TRBJ1-1, with 11 bases identical to TRBD1. J was trimmed by 5 bases and V by 4 bases; bases with no gene match: 3. Germline assignment: CDR1 LGHDT and CDR2 YNNKEL (reference sequence). CDR3 length: 14 amino acids. The CDR3 region is CASSPRDRGTEAFF. CDR3 in DNA: TGTGCCAGCAGCCCCCGGGACAGGGGGACTGAAGCTTTCTTT.

The chain is built from TRBV7-6 and TRBJ2-1; D is ambiguous. This CDR3 has 12 amino acids. V lost 2 bases to trimming and J lost 8 bases, with 7 bases between them. The germline CDR1 and CDR2 sequences are SGHVS and FNYEAQ. This chain's CDR3 is CASSLMSHEQFF. Written as DNA, the CDR3 is TGTGCCAGCAGCTTAATGAGCCATGAGCAGTTCTTC.

This clone was found once. The V call is TRBV5-6, the J call TRBJ2-7; unclear D gene. Germline V gene lookup returns CDR1 SGHDT and CDR2 YYEEEE. The CDR3 has 11 amino acids. Trimming removed 2 bases at V and 6 bases at J, with 6 bases between. DNA for the CDR3: TGTGCCAGCAGCTTAGCTGCCGAGCAGTACTTC. Translating it yields CASSLAAEQYF.

The genes are TRBV5-8 and TRBJ2-1; D might be TRBD2 (6 bases). Germline CDR1 reads SGHTS; CDR2 reads YDEGEE. V was clipped by 0 bases and J by 3 bases, with 19 bases between them. The CDR3 spans 18 residues. CDR3 sequence: CASSLARLTGDVYNEQFF. The CDR3 DNA is TGTGCCAGCAGCTTGGCGCGTTTGACGGGAGATGTCTACAATGAGCAGTTCTTC.

The chain employs TRBV28 and TRBJ1-2, with TRBD1 matching over 8 bases. Germline assignment: CDR1 MDHEN and CDR2 SYDVKM. Trimming took 5 bases from V and 3 from J; bases not matched to a gene: 8. CDR3 length: 15 residues. Here the CDR3 DNA reads TGTGCCAGCAGTGATATTTCGACAGGGGACTATGGCTACACCTTC. Protein sequence: CASSDISTGDYGYTF.

The sample holds many counts of this clone. The V gene is TRBV27, the J gene TRBJ2-7; D is possibly TRBD1 (6 bases). The CDR3 length is 14 residues. Deletions cut 6 bases from V and 4 bases from J, with 16 bases between. Germline CDR1 and CDR2: MNHEY and SMNVEV (reference sequence). The CDR3 DNA sequence: TGTGCCAGCAGATTCACCGGGACACCTTACGAGCAGTACTTC. Translated, it gives CASRFTGTPYEQYF.

The chain links TRBV11-2 to TRBJ2-1, with D possibly TRBD1 on 5 matching bases. Trimming cost V 5 bases and J 0 bases, with 20 bases left between them. The V gene's germline CDR1 is SGHAT and CDR2 FQNNGV. The length of the CDR3 is 18 residues. In nucleotides, the CDR3 is TGTGCCAGCAGCCCTTTAGGGGATGGGCGGAGCTCCTACAATGAGCAGTTCTTC. Protein: CASSPLGDGRSSYNEQFF. The complete variable domain, with remaining parts taken from reference TRBV11-2 and TRBJ2-1, reads EAGVAQSPRYKIIEKRQSVAFWCNPISGHATLYWYQQILGQGPKLLIQFQNNGVVDDSQLPKDRFSAERLKGVDSTLKIQPAKLEDSAVYLCASSPLGDGRSSYNEQFFGPGTRLTVL.

A few counts support this clone. This sample also contains other DNA sequences that code for the same CDR3. V and J are TRBV4-1 and TRBJ2-5; 11 bases map to TRBD2. CDR1 MGHRA and CDR2 YSYEKL come from the germline V gene. The CDR3 runs 18 residues. The trim removed 0 bases at V and 7 bases at J, leaving 13 bases unmatched. CDR3 amino acids: CASSQDLGTSGPRGTQYF. The CDR3 region has the DNA TGCGCCAGCAGCCAAGACCTCGGGACTAGCGGACCGCGTGGGACCCAGTACTTC.

The rearrangement links TRBV27 to TRBJ1-2; D is undetermined. The V end was cut by 1 base, the J end by 0 bases, with 15 bases between. The germline V gene has CDR1 MNHEY and CDR2 SMNVEV (reference sequence). This CDR3 comprises 17 residues. CDR3 coding DNA: TGTGCCAGCAGTTTATGGGCGCCGCGTGGTTCTAACTATGGCTACACCTTC. Protein sequence: CASSLWAPRGSNYGYTF.

The genes are TRBV5-5 and TRBJ2-1, with TRBD2 matching 9 bases. This CDR3 is 15 amino acids long. With 4 bases clipped from V and 8 bases from J, the junction kept 10 bases outside the gene matches. In germline, CDR1 is SGHKS, CDR2 YYEKEE (reference sequence). The chain's CDR3 is CASSPTPTSGYEQFF. The DNA for the CDR3 is TGTGCCAGCAGCCCTACGCCCACTAGCGGGTATGAGCAGTTCTTC.

J is TRBJ1-1 and V is TRBV2; TRBD1 matches 7 bases. CDR3 length: 14 residues. The ends lost 9 bases at V and 0 bases at J; junction bases unmatched: 7. The germline CDR1 and CDR2 sequences are SNHLY and FYNNEI. As DNA, the CDR3 is TGTGCCAGTGGGAAACAGGGGCTGAACACTGAAGCTTTCTTT. Amino acid sequence: CASGKQGLNTEAFF. Drawing the rest from reference TRBV2 and TRBJ1-1, the complete variable domain is EPEVTQTPSHQVTQMGQEVILRCVPISNHLYFYWYRQILGQKVEFLVSFYNNEISEKSEIFDDQFSVERPDGSNFTLKIRSTKLEDSAMYFCASGKQGLNTEAFFGQGTRLTVV.

This chain uses TRBV19 with TRBJ2-3; D is unresolved. The CDR3 loop spans 14 amino acids. Germline lookup yields CDR1 LNHDA and CDR2 SQIVND (reference sequence). V was pared by 3 bases and J by 6 bases, with 13 bases between. The CDR3 nucleotides read TGTGCCAGTAGTATGCTGACCATCGGGGATACGCAGTATTTT. This gives the protein CASSMLTIGDTQYF.

The chain is built from TRBV24-1 and TRBJ2-3, with TRBD1 matching over 10 bases. The CDR3 contains 16 residues. V lost 4 bases to trimming and J lost 5 bases; unmatched junction nucleotides: 8. Germline values: CDR1 KGHDR, CDR2 SFDVKD. The CDR3 is CATSEPGQGPGDTQYF. In nucleotides, the CDR3 is TGTGCCACCAGTGAGCCGGGACAGGGGCCCGGAGATACGCAGTATTTT.

The chain has TRBV3-1 (or the pseudogene TRBV3-2) and TRBJ1-5; no clear D. Trimming shortened V by 0 bases and J by 7 bases, and 7 bases separated the two germline ends. This CDR3 comprises 13 residues. The germline CDR1 and CDR2 sequences are LGHDT and YNNKEL (reference sequence). The DNA for the CDR3 is TGTGCCAGCAGCCAAGACCCCGGGCAGCCCCAGCATTTT. Protein product: CASSQDPGQPQHF.